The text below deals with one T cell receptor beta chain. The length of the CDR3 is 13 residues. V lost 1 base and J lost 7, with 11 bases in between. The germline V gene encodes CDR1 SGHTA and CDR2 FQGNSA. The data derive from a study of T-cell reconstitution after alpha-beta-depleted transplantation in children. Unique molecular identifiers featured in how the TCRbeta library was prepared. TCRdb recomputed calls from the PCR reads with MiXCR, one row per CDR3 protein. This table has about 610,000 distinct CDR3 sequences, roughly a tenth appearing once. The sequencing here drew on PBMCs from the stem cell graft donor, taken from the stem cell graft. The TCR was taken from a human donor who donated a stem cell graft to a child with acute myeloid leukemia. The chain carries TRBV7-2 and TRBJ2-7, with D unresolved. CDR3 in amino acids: CASSLGGPGEQYF. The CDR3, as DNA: TGTGCCAGCAGCTTAGGTGGCCCAGGAGAGCAGTACTTC. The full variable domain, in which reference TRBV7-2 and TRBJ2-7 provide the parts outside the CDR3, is GAGVSQSPSNKVTEKGKDVELRCDPISGHTALYWYRQSLGQGLEFLIYFQGNSAPDKSGLPSDRFSAERTGGSVSTLTIQRTQQEDSAVYLCASSLGGPGEQYFGPGTRLTVT.